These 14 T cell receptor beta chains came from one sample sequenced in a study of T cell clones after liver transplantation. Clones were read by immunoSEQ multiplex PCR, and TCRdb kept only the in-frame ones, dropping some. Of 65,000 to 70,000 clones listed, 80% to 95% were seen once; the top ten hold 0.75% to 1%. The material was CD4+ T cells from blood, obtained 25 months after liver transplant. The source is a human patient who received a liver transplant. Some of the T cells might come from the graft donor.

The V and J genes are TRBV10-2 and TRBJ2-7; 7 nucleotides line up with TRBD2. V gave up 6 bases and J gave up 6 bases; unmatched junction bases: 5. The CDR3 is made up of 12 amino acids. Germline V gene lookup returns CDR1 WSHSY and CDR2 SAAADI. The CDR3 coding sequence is TGCGCCAGCAGGACGACGGGAGGCGAGCAGTACTTC. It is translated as CASRTTGGEQYF.

The CDR3 spells CASIPQVAGANVLTF. CDR3 nucleotides: TGTGCCAGCATCCCCCAGGTTGCTGGGGCCAACGTCCTGACTTTC. The V gene is TRBV6-1, the J gene TRBJ2-6, with unresolved D. CDR3 length equals 15 residues. The germline CDR1 and CDR2 sequences are MNHNS and SASEGT. Trimming pared 7 bases from V and 2 bases from J, leaving 12 bases between.

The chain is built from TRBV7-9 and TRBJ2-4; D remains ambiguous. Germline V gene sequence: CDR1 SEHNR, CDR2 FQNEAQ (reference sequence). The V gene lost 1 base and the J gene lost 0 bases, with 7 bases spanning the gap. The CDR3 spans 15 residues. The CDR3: CASSLEGIAKNIQYF. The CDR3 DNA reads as TGTGCCAGCAGCTTAGAGGGTATAGCCAAAAACATTCAGTACTTC.

The CDR3 DNA follows: TGTGCCAGCAGCTTAGCAAGGCCAGATACGCAGTATTTT. Amino acid sequence: CASSLARPDTQYF. The V call is TRBV7-2, the J call TRBJ2-3; D uncertain. CDR1 is SGHTA, CDR2 FQGNSA, per germline. V dropped 0 bases and J dropped 4 bases, with 5 bases sitting between them. This CDR3 comprises 13 residues.

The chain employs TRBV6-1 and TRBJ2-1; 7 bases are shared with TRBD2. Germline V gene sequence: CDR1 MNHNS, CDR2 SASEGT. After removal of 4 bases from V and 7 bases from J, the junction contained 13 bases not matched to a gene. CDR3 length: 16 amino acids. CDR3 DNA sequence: TGTGCCAGCAGTGTGGGAACGGGAGGTCAGTTAAATGAGCAGTTCTTC. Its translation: CASSVGTGGQLNEQFF.

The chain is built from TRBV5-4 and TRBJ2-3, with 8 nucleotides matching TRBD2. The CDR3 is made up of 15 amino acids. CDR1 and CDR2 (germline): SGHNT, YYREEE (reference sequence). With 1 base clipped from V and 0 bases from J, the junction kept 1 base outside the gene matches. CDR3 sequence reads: CASSLRLASTDTQYF. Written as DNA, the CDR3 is TGTGCCAGCAGCTTGCGACTAGCGAGCACAGATACGCAGTATTTT.

The chain's CDR3 is CASSERSGELFF. The CDR3 nucleotides read TGTGCCAGCAGTGAGAGGAGCGGGGAGCTGTTTTTT. The chain carries TRBV27 and TRBJ2-2, with D uncertain. Germline V gives CDR1 MNHEY, CDR2 SMNVEV (reference sequence). The CDR3 has 12 residues. The germline V and J ends were trimmed by 5 bases and 7 bases, with 8 bases remaining between them.

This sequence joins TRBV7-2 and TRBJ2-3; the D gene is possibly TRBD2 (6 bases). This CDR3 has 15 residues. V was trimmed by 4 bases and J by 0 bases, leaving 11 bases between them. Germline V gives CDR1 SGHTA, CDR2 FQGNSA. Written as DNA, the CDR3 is TGTGCCAGCAGCTGGGACTGGGATAGCACAGATACGCAGTATTTT. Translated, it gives CASSWDWDSTDTQYF.

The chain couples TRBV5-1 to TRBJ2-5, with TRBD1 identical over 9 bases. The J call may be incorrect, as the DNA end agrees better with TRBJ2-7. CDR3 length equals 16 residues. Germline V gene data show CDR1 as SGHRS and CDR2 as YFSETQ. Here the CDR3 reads CASSFRPGQGSYEQYF. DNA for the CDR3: TGCGCCAGCAGCTTTCGACCGGGACAGGGATCGTACGAGCAGTACTTC.

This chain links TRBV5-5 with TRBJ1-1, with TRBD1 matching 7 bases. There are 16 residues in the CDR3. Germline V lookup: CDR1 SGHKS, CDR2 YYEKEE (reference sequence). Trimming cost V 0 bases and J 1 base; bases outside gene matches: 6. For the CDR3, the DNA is TGTGCCAGCAGCTTGGTAGGGGGCCGTGGGAACACTGAAGCTTTCTTT. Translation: CASSLVGGRGNTEAFF. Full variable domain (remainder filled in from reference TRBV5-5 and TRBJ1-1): DAGVTQSPTHLIKTRGQQVTLRCSPISGHKSVSWYQQVLGQGPQFIFQYYEKEERGRGNFPDRFSARQFPNYSSELNVNALLLGDSALYLCASSLVGGRGNTEAFFGQGTRLTVV.

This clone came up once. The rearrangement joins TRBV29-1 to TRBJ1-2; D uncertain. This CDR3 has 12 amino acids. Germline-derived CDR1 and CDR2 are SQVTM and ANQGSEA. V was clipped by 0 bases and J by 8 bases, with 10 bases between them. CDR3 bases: TGCAGCGTTGAAGATCCAGTGGGCGGCTACACCTTC. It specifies CSVEDPVGGYTF. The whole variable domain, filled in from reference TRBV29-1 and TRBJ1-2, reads SAVISQKPSRDICQRGTSLTIQCQVDSQVTMMFWYRQQPGQSLTLIATANQGSEATYESGFVIDKFPISRPNLTFSTLTVSNMSPEDSSIYLCSVEDPVGGYTFGSGTRLTVV.

Here the CDR3 reads CASSRQGVTNEKLFF. In nucleotides, the CDR3 is TGTGCCAGCTCACGACAGGGCGTAACTAATGAAAAACTGTTTTTT. This chain uses TRBV18 with TRBJ1-4; 7 bases are a match to TRBD1. The CDR3 covers 15 residues. V was pared by 4 bases and J by 1 base, with 3 bases of the junction left unmatched. The germline gives CDR1 KGHSH, CDR2 LQKENI. The full variable domain, completed using reference TRBV18 and TRBJ1-4, is NAGVMQNPRHLVRRRGQEARLRCSPMKGHSHVYWYRQLPEEGLKFMVYLQKENIIDESGMPKERFSAEFPKEGPSILRIQQVVRGDSAAYFCASSRQGVTNEKLFFGSGTQLSVL.

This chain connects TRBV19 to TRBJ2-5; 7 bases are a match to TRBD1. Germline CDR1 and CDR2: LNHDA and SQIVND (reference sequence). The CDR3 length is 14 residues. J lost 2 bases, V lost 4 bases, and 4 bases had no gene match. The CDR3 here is CASSRDSRQETQYF. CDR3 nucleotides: TGTGCCAGTAGTAGGGACAGTCGACAAGAGACCCAGTACTTC.

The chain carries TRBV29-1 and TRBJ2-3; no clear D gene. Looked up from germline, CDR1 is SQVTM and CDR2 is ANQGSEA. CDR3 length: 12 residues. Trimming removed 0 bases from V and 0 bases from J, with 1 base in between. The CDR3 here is CSVEESTDTQYF. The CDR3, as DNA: TGCAGCGTTGAAGAGAGCACAGATACGCAGTATTTT.